One and the same sample provided the 10 T cell receptor beta chains below, sequenced in a study of T cell repertoires in cytomegalovirus infection. TCRdb called the reads again in MiXCR, with one record for every CDR3 protein. The table has fewer than 700,000 distinct CDR3 sequences, less than 25% seen once. Sequencing was carried out using CD8+ T cells from PBMCs. These receptors were taken from a human donor in good health (CMV status not recorded). Some clones in this sample may be carry-over from other donors' samples.

This clonotype was detected a few times. The chain is built from TRBV10-3 and TRBJ2-7; D possibly uses TRBD1 or TRBD2 (5 bases each). This CDR3 region has 15 residues. Germline CDR1 is ENHRY and CDR2 is SYGVKD. Trimming took off 6 bases at V and 0 bases at J, with 15 bases between the two ends. Written as DNA, the CDR3 is TGTGCCATCAGGACCGGGACCCTAGACTCCTACGAGCAGTACTTC. Amino acid sequence: CAIRTGTLDSYEQYF.

This clonotype has more than one count but fewer than ten. V usage is TRBV12-3 or TRBV12-4 and J usage is TRBJ2-1; 12 bases line up with TRBD1. Trimming took 5 bases from V and 8 from J; bases not matched to a gene: 7. CDR3 length: 15 residues. The CDR3 is CASSHRDRGQDEQFF. The CDR3 DNA is TGTGCCAGCAGTCACCGGGACAGGGGGCAGGATGAGCAGTTCTTC.

The chain employs TRBV20-1 and TRBJ1-5; D may be TRBD1 (5 bases). The germline CDR1 and CDR2 sequences are DFQATT and SNEGSKA (reference sequence). This CDR3 has 16 residues. V was trimmed by 0 bases and J by 9 bases, leaving 21 bases between them. CDR3 region: CSARDTWQGGSRPQHF. CDR3 sequence (DNA): TGCAGTGCTAGAGATACGTGGCAGGGAGGGTCGCGGCCCCAGCATTTT.

This clonotype was counted many times. V gene TRBV19 combines with J gene TRBJ1-5; D is possibly TRBD1 (5 bases). This CDR3 has 19 amino acids. Between the trimmed V and J ends, which lost 0 bases and 6 bases, there was a span of 24 bases. Germline values: CDR1 LNHDA, CDR2 SQIVND (reference sequence). The CDR3 region is CASSIDHPRTYHPSQPQHF. CDR3 sequence (DNA): TGTGCCAGTAGTATAGATCACCCAAGGACATACCACCCGAGTCAGCCCCAGCATTTT. Full variable domain (missing parts from reference TRBV19 and TRBJ1-5): DGGITQSPKYLFRKEGQNVTLSCEQNLNHDAMYWYRQDPGQGLRLIYYSQIVNDFQKGDIAEGYSVSREKKESFPLTVTSAQKNPTAFYLCASSIDHPRTYHPSQPQHFGDGTRLSIL.

The chain links TRBV4-2 to TRBJ1-2; 10 nucleotides line up with TRBD1. The V and J ends lost 4 bases and 6 bases, in that order; junction bases with no gene match: 8. The CDR3 contains 15 residues. Germline V gene lookup returns CDR1 LGHNA and CDR2 YNFKEQ. In nucleotides, the CDR3 is TGTGCCAGCAGCCGCCCGGGACAGGGGACCGATGGCTACACCTTC. As protein: CASSRPGQGTDGYTF.

This clonotype appeared many times. J is TRBJ2-3 and V is TRBV28; D unclear. The V and J ends lost 1 base and 0 bases respectively, with 8 bases between them. The CDR3 length is 15 residues. Germline CDR1 reads MDHEN; CDR2 reads SYDVKM. The CDR3 sequence is CASSLLKESTDTQYF. CDR3 DNA: TGTGCCAGCAGTTTATTGAAAGAGAGCACAGATACGCAGTATTTT.

Ten or more counts support this clonotype. This chain's CDR3 is CASSLDYEQYF. CDR3 DNA sequence: TGTGCCAGCAGCTTAGATTACGAGCAGTACTTC. The gene calls are TRBV7-2 and TRBJ2-7; D not certain. Germline CDR1 is SGHTA and CDR2 is FQGNSA. The germline V and J ends were trimmed by 1 base and 4 bases, with 2 bases remaining between them. CDR3 length equals 11 residues.

This clonotype was seen many times. V gene TRBV7-2 combines with J gene TRBJ1-2; 10 bases match TRBD1. Germline V lookup: CDR1 SGHTA, CDR2 FQGNSA. The junction had 7 bases not matched to a gene; V was cut back by 6 bases and J by 3 bases. The CDR3 runs to 15 residues. This chain's CDR3 is CASSPPGQGYYGYTF. The CDR3 DNA follows: TGTGCCAGCAGTCCACCGGGACAGGGGTACTATGGCTACACCTTC.

The CDR3 region has the DNA TGTGCCAGCAAGGGGAGACGAAACCAAGAGACCCAGTACTTC. This gives the protein CASKGRRNQETQYF. V gene TRBV27 combines with J gene TRBJ2-5; D tentatively fits TRBD1 or TRBD2 (5 bases each). Germline V CDR1 and CDR2: MNHEY, SMNVEV (reference sequence). This CDR3 has 14 residues. The V and J ends lost 7 bases and 0 bases respectively, with 12 bases between them.

J is TRBJ2-1 and V is TRBV24-1; no firm D call. The CDR3 consists of 15 residues. The V and J ends lost 1 base and 0 bases respectively, with 6 bases between them. Germline-derived CDR1 and CDR2 are KGHDR and SFDVKD. The CDR3 DNA is TGTGCCACCAGTGATTTTTCGAGCTCCTACAATGAGCAGTTCTTC. Its protein product is CATSDFSSSYNEQFF.